This T cell receptor (beta chain) was identified in a study of blood T cell repertoires in COVID-19. Study-wide background: Spain, Italy and the United States supplied samples that represented acute and convalescent COVID-19. T cells, B-cell-depleted T cells, or PBMCs supplied cDNA or gDNA.

Germline V gene sequence: CDR1 MNHEY, CDR2 SVGAGI. There are 15 residues in the CDR3. Trimming shortened V by 10 bases and J by 3 bases, and 22 bases separated the two germline ends. TCRdb's copy holds only in-frame clones and misses some; the assay was immunoSEQ multiplex PCR. This table holds 130,000 or so clones, 80% to 90% found once. This chain links TRBV6-5 with TRBJ2-7, with TRBD1 as a possible D gene (7 bases). Material: PBMCs or T cells enriched from blood (not recorded which). The receptor was derived from a man in his forties or fifties with acute COVID-19. DNA for the CDR3: TGTGCCACTAGGAGGGTTCCGGACAGGAACTACGAGCAGTACTTC. Translating it yields CATRRVPDRNYEQYF.